Each of the 8 T cell receptor beta chains below was sequenced from the same sample in a study of T cell responses to AZD1222 COVID-19 vaccine. Method: immunoSEQ multiplex PCR; TCRdb's copy keeps in-frame clones and lacks some. The data show 140,000 to 150,000 clones, 90% to 95% seen once. Sequencing was performed on peripheral blood, taken after recovery from COVID-19. These receptor sequences come from an adult who had recovered from COVID-19.

This clone showed up just once. The J gene is TRBJ2-7, the V gene TRBV5-6; D is perhaps TRBD1 (6 bases). The CDR3 consists of 13 residues. Between the trimmed V and J ends, which lost 6 bases and 2 bases, there was a span of 12 bases. Germline-derived CDR1 and CDR2 are SGHDT and YYEEEE. In DNA form, the CDR3 reads TGTGCCAGCACCTCAGGGGCCCCCTACGAGCAGTACTTC. Translation: CASTSGAPYEQYF.

This chain links TRBV11-2 with TRBJ1-6, with 9 nucleotides matching TRBD1. The CDR3 is 14 residues long. The V gene's germline CDR1 is SGHAT and CDR2 FQNNGV. The ends lost 6 bases at V and 7 bases at J; junction bases unmatched: 4. CDR3 residues: CASSRDRANSPLHF. CDR3 bases: TGTGCCAGCAGTAGGGACAGGGCGAATTCACCCCTCCACTTT.

The chain carries TRBV6-5 and TRBJ2-1; 10 positions match TRBD2. The CDR3 has 15 amino acids. Germline V lookup: CDR1 MNHEY, CDR2 SVGAGI. Trimming took 7 bases from V and 7 from J; bases not matched to a gene: 10. The CDR3 loop is CASNSELAGVNEQFF. CDR3 coding DNA: TGTGCCAGCAACTCGGAGCTAGCGGGAGTGAATGAGCAGTTCTTC.

This chain links TRBV2 with TRBJ2-7, with TRBD1 identical over 9 bases. The CDR3 has 15 amino acids. With 8 bases clipped from V and 7 bases from J, the junction kept 15 bases outside the gene matches. Germline CDR1 is SNHLY and CDR2 is FYNNEI. CDR3 sequence reads: CASQILATGGEEQYF. The DNA for the CDR3 is TGTGCCAGCCAGATATTGGCGACAGGGGGGGAAGAGCAGTACTTC.

The V call is TRBV20-1, the J call TRBJ2-4; D is possibly TRBD1 (6 bases). The CDR3 covers 11 residues. The germline V gene encodes CDR1 DFQATT and CDR2 SNEGSKA (reference sequence). Trimming left V 6 bases short and J 11 bases short, with 14 bases between. The CDR3 protein is CSAPLQGFQYF. The CDR3 nucleotides are TGCAGTGCCCCCTTACAGGGCTTTCAGTACTTC.

This clone was counted a single time. V and J are TRBV6-5 and TRBJ2-3; D perhaps matches TRBD2 (7 bases). The length of the CDR3 is 15 residues. CDR1 and CDR2 (germline): MNHEY, SVGAGI. Trimming stripped 7 bases from V and 0 bases from J, with 14 bases between. The DNA for the CDR3 is TGTGCCAGCACTACGGGGAGGGGGAGCACAGATACGCAGTATTTT. Residues: CASTTGRGSTDTQYF.

The V and J genes are TRBV27 and TRBJ1-5; D is unresolved. CDR1 MNHEY and CDR2 SMNVEV come from the germline V gene (reference sequence). The germline V and J ends were trimmed by 8 bases and 9 bases, with 23 bases remaining between them. CDR3 length equals 15 residues. The CDR3: CASGIRRGPLGPQHF. In DNA form, the CDR3 reads TGTGCCAGCGGAATCCGGCGAGGTCCGTTAGGGCCCCAGCATTTT.

V and J are TRBV6-5 and TRBJ2-1; TRBD2 agrees at 7 bases. Germline V gives CDR1 MNHEY, CDR2 SVGAGI. The V segment lost 6 bases and the J segment 5 bases; nucleotides outside the gene matches: 7. This CDR3 region has 14 residues. CDR3 bases: TGTGCCAGCAGGAAGCGGACTAGGGACAATGAGCAGTTCTTC. Translated, it gives CASRKRTRDNEQFF.